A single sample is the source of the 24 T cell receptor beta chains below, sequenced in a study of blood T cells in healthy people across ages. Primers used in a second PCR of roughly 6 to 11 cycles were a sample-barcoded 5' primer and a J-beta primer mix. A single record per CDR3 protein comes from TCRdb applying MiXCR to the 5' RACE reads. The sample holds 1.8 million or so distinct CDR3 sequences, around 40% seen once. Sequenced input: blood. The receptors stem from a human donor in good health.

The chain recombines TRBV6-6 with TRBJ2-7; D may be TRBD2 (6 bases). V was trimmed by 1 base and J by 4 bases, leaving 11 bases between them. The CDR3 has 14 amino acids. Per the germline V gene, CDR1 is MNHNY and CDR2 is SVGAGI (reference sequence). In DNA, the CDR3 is TGTGCCAGCAGTTACTATGCGGGAAGGTACGAGCAGTACTTC. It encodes CASSYYAGRYEQYF.

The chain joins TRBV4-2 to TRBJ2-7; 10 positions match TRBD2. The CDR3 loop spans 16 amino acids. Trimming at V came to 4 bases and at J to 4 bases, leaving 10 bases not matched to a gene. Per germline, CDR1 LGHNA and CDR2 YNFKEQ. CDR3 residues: CASSPITSGEIYEQYF. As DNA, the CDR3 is TGTGCCAGCAGCCCTATCACTAGCGGGGAGATTTACGAGCAGTACTTC.

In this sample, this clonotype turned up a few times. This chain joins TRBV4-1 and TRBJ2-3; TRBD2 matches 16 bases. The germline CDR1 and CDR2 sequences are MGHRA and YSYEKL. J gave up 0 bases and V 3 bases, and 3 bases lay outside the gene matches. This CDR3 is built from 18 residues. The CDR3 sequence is CASSQGLAGGPSTDTQYF. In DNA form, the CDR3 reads TGCGCCAGCAGCCAGGGACTAGCGGGGGGGCCTAGCACAGATACGCAGTATTTT.

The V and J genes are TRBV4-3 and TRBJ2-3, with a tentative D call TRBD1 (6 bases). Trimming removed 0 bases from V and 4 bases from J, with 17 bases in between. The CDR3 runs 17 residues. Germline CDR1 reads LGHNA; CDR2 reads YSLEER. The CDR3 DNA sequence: TGCGCCAGCAGCCAAGACTGGGCAGGGGTGCCCGCAGATACGCAGTATTTT. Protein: CASSQDWAGVPADTQYF.

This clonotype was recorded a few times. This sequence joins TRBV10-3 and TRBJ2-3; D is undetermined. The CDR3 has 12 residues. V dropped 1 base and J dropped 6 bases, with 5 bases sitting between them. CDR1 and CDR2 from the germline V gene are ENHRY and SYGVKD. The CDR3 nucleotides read TGTGCCATCAGTGAGTTGGTGGATACGCAGTATTTT. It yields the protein CAISELVDTQYF.

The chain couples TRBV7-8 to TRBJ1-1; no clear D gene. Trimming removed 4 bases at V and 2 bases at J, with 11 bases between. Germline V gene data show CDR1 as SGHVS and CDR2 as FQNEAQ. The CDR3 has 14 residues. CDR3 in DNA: TGTGCCAGCAGCTCCGAGCCCGTTAACACTGAAGCTTTCTTT. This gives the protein CASSSEPVNTEAFF. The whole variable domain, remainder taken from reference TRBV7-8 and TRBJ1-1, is GAGVSQSPRYKVAKRGQDVALRCDPISGHVSLFWYQQALGQGPEFLTYFQNEAQLDKSGLPSDRFFAERPEGSVSTLKIQRTQQEDSAVYLCASSSEPVNTEAFFGQGTRLTVV.

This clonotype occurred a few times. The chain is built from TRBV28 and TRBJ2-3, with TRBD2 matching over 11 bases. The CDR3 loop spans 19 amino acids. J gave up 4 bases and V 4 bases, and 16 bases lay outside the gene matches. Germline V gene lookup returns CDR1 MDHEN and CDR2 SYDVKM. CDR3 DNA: TGTGCCAGCAGTTCAAGTCCTTCCCTAGCGGGGGGAGACGCAGATACGCAGTATTTT. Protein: CASSSSPSLAGGDADTQYF.

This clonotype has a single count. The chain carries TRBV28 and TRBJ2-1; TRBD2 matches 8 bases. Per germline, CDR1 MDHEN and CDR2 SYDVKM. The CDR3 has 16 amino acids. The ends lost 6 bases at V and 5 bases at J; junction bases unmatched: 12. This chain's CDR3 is CASRAPGLGYNNEQFF. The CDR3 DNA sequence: TGTGCCAGCAGAGCCCCGGGACTAGGATATAACAATGAGCAGTTCTTC. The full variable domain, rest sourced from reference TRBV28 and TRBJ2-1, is DVKVTQSSRYLVKRTGEKVFLECVQDMDHENMFWYRQDPGLGLRLIYFSYDVKMKEKGDIPEGYSVSREKKERFSLILESASTNQTSMYLCASRAPGLGYNNEQFFGPGTRLTVL.

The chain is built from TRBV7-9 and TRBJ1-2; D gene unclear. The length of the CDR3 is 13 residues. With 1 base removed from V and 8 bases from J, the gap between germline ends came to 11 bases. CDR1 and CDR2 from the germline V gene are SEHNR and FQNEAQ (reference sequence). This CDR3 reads CASSLGSFGGYTF. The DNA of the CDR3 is TGTGCCAGCAGCTTAGGATCCTTCGGGGGCTACACCTTC.

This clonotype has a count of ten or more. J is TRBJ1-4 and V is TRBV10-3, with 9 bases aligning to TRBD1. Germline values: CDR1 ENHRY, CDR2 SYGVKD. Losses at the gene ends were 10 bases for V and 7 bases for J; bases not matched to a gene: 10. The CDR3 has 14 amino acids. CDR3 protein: CASSSGTGSEKLFF. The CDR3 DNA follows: TGTGCCAGTTCCTCGGGGACAGGGAGTGAAAAACTGTTTTTT.

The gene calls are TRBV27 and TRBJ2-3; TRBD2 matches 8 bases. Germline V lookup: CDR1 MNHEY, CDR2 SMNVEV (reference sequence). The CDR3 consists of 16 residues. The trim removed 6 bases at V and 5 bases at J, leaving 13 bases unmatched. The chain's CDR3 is CASRNSRGGHKDTQYF. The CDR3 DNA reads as TGTGCCAGCAGGAATTCACGGGGGGGCCATAAAGATACGCAGTATTTT.

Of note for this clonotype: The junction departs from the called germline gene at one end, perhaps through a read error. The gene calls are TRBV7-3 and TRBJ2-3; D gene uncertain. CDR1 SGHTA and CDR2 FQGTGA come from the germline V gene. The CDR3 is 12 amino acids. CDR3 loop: CTSSLTTDTQYF. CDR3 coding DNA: TGTACCAGCAGCTTAACCACAGATACGCAGTATTTT. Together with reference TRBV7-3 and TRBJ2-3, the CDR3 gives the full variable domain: GAGVSQTPSNKVTEKGKYVELRCDPISGHTALYWYRQSLGQGPEFLIYFQGTGAADDSGLPNDRFFAVRPEGSVSTLKIQRTERGDSAVYLCTSSLTTDTQYFGPGTRLTVL.

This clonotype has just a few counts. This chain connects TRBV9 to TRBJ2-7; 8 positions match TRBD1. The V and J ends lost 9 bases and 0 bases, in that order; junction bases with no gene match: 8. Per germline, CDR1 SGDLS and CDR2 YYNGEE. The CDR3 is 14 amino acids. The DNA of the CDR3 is TGTGCCATAGGAGCCGGGACAGGCTCCTACGAGCAGTACTTC. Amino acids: CAIGAGTGSYEQYF.

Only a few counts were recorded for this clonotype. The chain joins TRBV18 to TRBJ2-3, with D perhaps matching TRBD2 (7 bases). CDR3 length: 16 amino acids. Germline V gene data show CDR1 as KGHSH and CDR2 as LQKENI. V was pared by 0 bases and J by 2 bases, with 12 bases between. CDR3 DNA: TGTGCCAGCTCACCACCGGCGGGGGCCTCCACAGATACGCAGTATTTT. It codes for CASSPPAGASTDTQYF.

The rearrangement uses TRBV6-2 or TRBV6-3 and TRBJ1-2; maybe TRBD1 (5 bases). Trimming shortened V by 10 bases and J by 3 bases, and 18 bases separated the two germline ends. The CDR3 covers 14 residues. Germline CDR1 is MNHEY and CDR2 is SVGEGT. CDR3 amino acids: CATHQNGDHYGYTF. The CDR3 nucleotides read TGTGCCACCCACCAGAACGGGGACCACTATGGCTACACCTTC.

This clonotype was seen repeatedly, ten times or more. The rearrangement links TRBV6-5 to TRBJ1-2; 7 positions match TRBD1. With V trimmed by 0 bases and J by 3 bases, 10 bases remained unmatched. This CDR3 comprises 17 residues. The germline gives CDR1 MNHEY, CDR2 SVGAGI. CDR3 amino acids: CASSYSSGPGGDYGYTF. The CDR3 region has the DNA TGTGCCAGCAGTTACTCGAGTGGTCCAGGGGGAGACTATGGCTACACCTTC.

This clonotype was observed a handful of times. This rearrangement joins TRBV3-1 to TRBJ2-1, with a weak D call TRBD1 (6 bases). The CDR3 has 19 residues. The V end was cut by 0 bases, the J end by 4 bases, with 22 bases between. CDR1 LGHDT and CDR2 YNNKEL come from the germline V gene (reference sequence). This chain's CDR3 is CASSQEGHTWGLIYNEQFF. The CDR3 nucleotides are TGTGCCAGCAGCCAAGAGGGGCATACATGGGGGCTGATTTACAATGAGCAGTTCTTC.

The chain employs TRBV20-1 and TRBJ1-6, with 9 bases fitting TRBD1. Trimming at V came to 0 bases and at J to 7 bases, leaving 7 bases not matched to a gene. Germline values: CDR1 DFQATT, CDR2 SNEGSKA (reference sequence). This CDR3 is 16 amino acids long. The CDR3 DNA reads TGCAGTGCTAGAGATAAGAAGACAGGGGGGAATTCACCCCTCCACTTT. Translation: CSARDKKTGGNSPLHF.

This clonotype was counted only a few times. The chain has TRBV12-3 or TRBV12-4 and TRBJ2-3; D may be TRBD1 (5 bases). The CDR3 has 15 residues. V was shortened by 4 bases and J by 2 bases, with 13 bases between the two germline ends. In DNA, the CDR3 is TGTGCCAGCAGTTGGGGCCACATCTCCACAGATACGCAGTATTTT. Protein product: CASSWGHISTDTQYF.

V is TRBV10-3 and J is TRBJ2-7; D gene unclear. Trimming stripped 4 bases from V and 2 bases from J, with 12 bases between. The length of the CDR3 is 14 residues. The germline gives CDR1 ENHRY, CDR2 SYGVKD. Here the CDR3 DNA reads TGTGCCATCAGTGCCAGTCACACCCCCTACGAGCAGTACTTC. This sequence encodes CAISASHTPYEQYF.

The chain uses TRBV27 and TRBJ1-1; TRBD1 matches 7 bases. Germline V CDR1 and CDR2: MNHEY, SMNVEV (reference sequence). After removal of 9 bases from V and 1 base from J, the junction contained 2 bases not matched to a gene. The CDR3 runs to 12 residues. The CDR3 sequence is CASWTGNTEAFF. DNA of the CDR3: TGTGCCAGTTGGACAGGGAACACTGAAGCTTTCTTT.

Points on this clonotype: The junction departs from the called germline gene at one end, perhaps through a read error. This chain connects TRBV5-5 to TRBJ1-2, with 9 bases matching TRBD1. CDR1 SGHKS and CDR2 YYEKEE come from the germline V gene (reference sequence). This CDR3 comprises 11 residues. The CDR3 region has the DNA TGCTATCCGGGACAGGGCTATGGCTACACCTTC. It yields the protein CYPGQGYGYTF.

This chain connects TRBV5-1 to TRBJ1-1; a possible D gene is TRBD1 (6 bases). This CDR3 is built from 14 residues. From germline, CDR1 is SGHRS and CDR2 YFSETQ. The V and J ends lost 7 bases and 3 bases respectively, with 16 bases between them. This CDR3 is CASGPTRGDTEAFF. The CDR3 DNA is TGCGCCAGCGGGCCCACGAGGGGGGACACTGAAGCTTTCTTT. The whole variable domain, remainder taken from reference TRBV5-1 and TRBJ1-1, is KAGVTQTPRYLIKTRGQQVTLSCSPISGHRSVSWYQQTPGQGLQFLFEYFSETQRNKGNFPGRFSGRQFSNSRSEMNVSTLELGDSALYLCASGPTRGDTEAFFGQGTRLTVV.

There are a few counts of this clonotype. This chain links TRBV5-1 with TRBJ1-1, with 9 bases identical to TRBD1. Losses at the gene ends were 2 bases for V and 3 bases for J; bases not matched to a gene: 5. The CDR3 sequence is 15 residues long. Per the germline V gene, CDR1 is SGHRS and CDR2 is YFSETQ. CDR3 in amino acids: CASSLTGQGDTEAFF. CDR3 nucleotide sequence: TGCGCCAGCAGCTTAACGGGACAGGGTGACACTGAAGCTTTCTTT.